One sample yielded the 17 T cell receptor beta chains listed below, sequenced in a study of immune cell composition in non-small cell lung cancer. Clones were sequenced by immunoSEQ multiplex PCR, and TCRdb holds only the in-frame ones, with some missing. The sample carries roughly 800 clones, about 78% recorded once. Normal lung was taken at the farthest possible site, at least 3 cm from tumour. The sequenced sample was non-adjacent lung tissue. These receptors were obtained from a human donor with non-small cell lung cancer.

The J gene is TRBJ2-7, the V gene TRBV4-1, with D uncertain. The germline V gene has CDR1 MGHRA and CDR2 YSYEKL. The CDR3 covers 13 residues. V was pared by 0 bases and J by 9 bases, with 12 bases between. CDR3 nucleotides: TGCGCCAGCAGCCAAGAATTCCGAGGAAGGCAGTACTTC. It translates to CASSQEFRGRQYF.

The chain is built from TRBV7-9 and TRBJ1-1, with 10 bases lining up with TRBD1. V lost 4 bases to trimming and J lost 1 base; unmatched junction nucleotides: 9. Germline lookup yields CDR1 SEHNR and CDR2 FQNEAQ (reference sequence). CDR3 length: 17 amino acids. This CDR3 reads CASSWSGQGTGNTEAFF. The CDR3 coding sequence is TGTGCCAGCAGCTGGTCGGGACAGGGGACGGGGAACACTGAAGCTTTCTTT.

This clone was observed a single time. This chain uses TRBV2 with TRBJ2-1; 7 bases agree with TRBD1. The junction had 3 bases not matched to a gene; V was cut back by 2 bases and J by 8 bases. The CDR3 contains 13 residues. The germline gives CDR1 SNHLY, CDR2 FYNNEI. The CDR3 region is CASSERGLHEQFF. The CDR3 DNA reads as TGTGCCAGCAGTGAAAGGGGGCTACATGAGCAGTTCTTC.

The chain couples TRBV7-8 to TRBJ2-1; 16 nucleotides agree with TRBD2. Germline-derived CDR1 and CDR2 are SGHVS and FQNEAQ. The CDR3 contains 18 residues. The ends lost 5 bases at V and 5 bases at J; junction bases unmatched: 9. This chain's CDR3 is CASSGTSGRAVPNNEQFF. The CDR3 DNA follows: TGTGCCAGCAGCGGGACTAGCGGGAGGGCCGTTCCAAACAATGAGCAGTTCTTC.

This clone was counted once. For the CDR3, the DNA is TGTGCCAGCAGCGTGGGACTAGCGGGGGGGGATCAAGAGACCCAGTACTTC. The encoded protein is CASSVGLAGGDQETQYF. The chain carries TRBV9 and TRBJ2-5, with 16 bases identical to TRBD2. J lost 2 bases, V lost 2 bases, and 3 bases had no gene match. The germline V gene has CDR1 SGDLS and CDR2 YYNGEE. The CDR3 contains 17 residues. The full variable domain, in which reference TRBV9 and TRBJ2-5 provide the parts outside the CDR3, is DSGVTQTPKHLITATGQRVTLRCSPRSGDLSVYWYQQSLDQGLQFLIQYYNGEERAKGNILERFSAQQFPDLHSELNLSSLELGDSALYFCASSVGLAGGDQETQYFGPGTRLLVL.

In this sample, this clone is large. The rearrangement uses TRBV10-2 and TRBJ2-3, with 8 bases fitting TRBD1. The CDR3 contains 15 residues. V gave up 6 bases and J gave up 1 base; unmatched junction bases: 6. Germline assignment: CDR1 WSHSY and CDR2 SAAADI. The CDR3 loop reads CASSHDRGGTDTQYF. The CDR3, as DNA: TGCGCCAGCAGCCACGACAGGGGCGGCACAGATACGCAGTATTTT.

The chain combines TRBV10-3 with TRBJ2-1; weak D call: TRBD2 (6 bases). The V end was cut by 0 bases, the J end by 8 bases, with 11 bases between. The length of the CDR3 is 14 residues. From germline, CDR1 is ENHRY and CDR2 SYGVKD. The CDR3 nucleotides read TGTGCCATCAGTGAGTCCGGGGGATGGGATGAGCAGTTCTTC. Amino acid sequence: CAISESGGWDEQFF.

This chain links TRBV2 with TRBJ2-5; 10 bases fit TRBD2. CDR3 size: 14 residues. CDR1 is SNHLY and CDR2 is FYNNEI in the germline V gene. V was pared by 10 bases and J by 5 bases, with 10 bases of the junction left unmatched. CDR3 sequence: CATGERGGRETQYF. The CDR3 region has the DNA TGTGCCACCGGCGAGCGGGGGGGCCGGGAGACCCAGTACTTC.

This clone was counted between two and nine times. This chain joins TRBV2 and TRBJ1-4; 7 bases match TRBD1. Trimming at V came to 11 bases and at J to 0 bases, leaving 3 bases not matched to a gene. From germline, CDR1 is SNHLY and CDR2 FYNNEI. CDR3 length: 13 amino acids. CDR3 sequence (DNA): TGTGCCGGACAGGTTACAACTAATGAAAAACTGTTTTTT. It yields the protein CAGQVTTNEKLFF.

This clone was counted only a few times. The CDR3 sequence: CAWSASRGPYSNQPQHF. Written as DNA, the CDR3 is TGTGCCTGGAGCGCCAGCAGGGGGCCCTATAGCAATCAGCCCCAGCATTTT. This rearrangement joins TRBV30 to TRBJ1-5; 8 bases fit TRBD1. The CDR3 spans 17 residues. Germline lookup yields CDR1 GTSNPN and CDR2 SVGIG (reference sequence). The V and J ends lost 3 bases and 0 bases, in that order; junction bases with no gene match: 10.

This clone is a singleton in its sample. CDR3 coding DNA: TGTGCCAGCATCCCGACTCAGGGAGGGACTGAAGCTTTCTTT. The encoded protein is CASIPTQGGTEAFF. This chain connects TRBV6-5 to TRBJ1-1; TRBD1 might be the D (5 bases). With 7 bases removed from V and 5 bases from J, the gap between germline ends came to 17 bases. CDR3 length: 14 residues. Per germline, CDR1 MNHEY and CDR2 SVGAGI.

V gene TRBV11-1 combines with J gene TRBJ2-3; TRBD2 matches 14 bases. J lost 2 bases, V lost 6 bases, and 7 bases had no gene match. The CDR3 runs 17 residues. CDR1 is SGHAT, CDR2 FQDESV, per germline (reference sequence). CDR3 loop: CASSPGTSGGFTDTQYF. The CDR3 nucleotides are TGTGCCAGCAGTCCCGGGACTAGCGGGGGTTTCACAGATACGCAGTATTTT.

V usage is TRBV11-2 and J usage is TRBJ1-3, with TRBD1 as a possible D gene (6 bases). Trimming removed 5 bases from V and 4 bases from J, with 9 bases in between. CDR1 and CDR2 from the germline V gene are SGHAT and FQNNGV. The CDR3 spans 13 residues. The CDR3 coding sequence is TGTGCCAGCAGCGAGGACAGAGGAAACACCATATATTTT. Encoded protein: CASSEDRGNTIYF. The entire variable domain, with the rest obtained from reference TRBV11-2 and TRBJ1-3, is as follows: EAGVAQSPRYKIIEKRQSVAFWCNPISGHATLYWYQQILGQGPKLLIQFQNNGVVDDSQLPKDRFSAERLKGVDSTLKIQPAKLEDSAVYLCASSEDRGNTIYFGEGSWLTVV.

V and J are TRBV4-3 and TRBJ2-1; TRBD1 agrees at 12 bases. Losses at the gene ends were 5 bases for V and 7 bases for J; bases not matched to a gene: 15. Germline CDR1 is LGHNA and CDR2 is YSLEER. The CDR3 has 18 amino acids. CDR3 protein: CASSTSHLGQGAYNEQFF. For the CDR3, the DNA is TGCGCCAGCAGCACTTCCCATCTGGGACAGGGGGCTTATAATGAGCAGTTCTTC.

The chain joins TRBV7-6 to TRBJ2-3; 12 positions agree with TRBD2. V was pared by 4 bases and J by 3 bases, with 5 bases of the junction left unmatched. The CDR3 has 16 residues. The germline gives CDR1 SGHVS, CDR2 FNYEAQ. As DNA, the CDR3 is TGTGCCAGCAGCTCCGGACTAGCGGGATTGACAGATACGCAGTATTTT. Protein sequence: CASSSGLAGLTDTQYF. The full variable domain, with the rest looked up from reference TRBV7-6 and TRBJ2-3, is GAGVSQSPRYKVTKRGQDVALRCDPISGHVSLYWYRQALGQGPEFLTYFNYEAQQDKSGLPNDRFSAERPEGSISTLTIQRTEQRDSAMYRCASSSGLAGLTDTQYFGPGTRLTVL.

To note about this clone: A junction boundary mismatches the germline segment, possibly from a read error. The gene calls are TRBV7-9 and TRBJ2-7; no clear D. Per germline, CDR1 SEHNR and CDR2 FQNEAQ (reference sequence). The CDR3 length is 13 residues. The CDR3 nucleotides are TGCGCCAGCAGCCAAGAATTCCGAGGAAGGCAGTACTTC. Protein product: CASSQEFRGRQYF.

CDR3 amino acids: CASLGGGSSGANVLTF. The CDR3 DNA is TGTGCCAGCCTAGGGGGGGGGTCGTCTGGGGCCAACGTCCTGACTTTC. This chain links TRBV7-9 with TRBJ2-6, with TRBD2 as a possible D gene (7 bases). Trimming took 8 bases from V and 1 from J, leaving 15 bases between them. CDR1 is SEHNR and CDR2 is FQNEAQ in the germline V gene (reference sequence). This CDR3 is built from 16 residues.